This TCR beta chain was identified during a study of cytomegalovirus exposure and HLA in healthy donors. The CDR3 covers 16 residues. V shed 0 bases and J shed 0 bases, with 10 bases lying between them. The germline V gene has CDR1 SGHDT and CDR2 YYEEEE. The PCR was carried out with 60 Vbeta primers and 13 Jbeta primers. Some clones are missing from TCRdb's copy, which holds only in-frame ones; the method was immunoSEQ multiplex PCR. Of about 140,000 clones in the sample, about 80% were seen once. This clone was found a few times. The sequence came from a woman between 40 and 50 years old in good health and CMV-seronegative. Sample: PBMCs. The V gene is TRBV5-6, the J gene TRBJ2-1; the D gene is possibly TRBD1 (6 bases). The DNA of the CDR3 is TGTGCCAGCAGCTTGGGCCAGGGGAGCTCCTACAATGAGCAGTTCTTC. This codes for CASSLGQGSSYNEQFF.